This TCR beta chain emerged from a study of yellow fever vaccine responses in identical twins. Study-wide results and limits: Reportedly, twins showed a vaccine T cell response that looked partly convergent and partly personalized.

Germline trimming cut 6 bases from V and 4 bases from J; bases unmatched to any gene: 5. The CDR3 is 14 amino acids. Germline assignment: CDR1 MRHNA and CDR2 SNTAGT. TCRdb itself ran the RT-PCR reads through MiXCR, one entry per CDR3 protein. This table has about 23,000 distinct CDR3 sequences, roughly 80% appearing once. This clonotype was recorded only once. Its antigen is currently unknown. The sample was T cells from blood (PBMCs), unsorted or a sorted subset (not recorded which), taken before or after yellow fever vaccination (not recorded which). The rearrangement uses TRBV6-4 and TRBJ2-3, with 9 bases matching TRBD1. The sequence derives from a woman aged 18 to 35 who received the yellow fever vaccine. In nucleotides, the CDR3 is TGTGCCAGCAGGGACGACAGGGGGTCAGATACGCAGTATTTT. Translated, it gives CASRDDRGSDTQYF.